This TCR beta chain was sequenced during a study of breast tumors, draining lymph nodes, adjacent tissues. TCRdb re-called the multiplex PCR reads through MiXCR, storing one row per CDR3 protein. The data show 200,000 to 300,000 distinct CDR3 sequences, about 33% seen once. The table lists this clonotype with many counts. Its antigen remains unidentified. Findings and caveats of the study: Compared with lymph nodes, tumors were less diverse; compared with nontumor tissue, more. Tumor T cell lymph node origin was a supported hypothesis, not proven. Compared with basal-like, luminal-like tumors shared significantly more repertoire with nontumor tissue. Most tumor T cells seemingly derive from lymph node, then expand in tumor.

The lymph nodes were axillary draining lymph nodes from breast cancer patients. The TCR was taken from a female donor with breast cancer. Some clones in this sample may be carry-over from other donors' samples. Material for sequencing was axillary lymph node tissue.

This chain's CDR3 is CATRRDRGTTGELFF. CDR3 bases: TGTGCCACCAGGAGGGACAGGGGAACTACCGGGGAGCTGTTTTTT. The genes are TRBV15 and TRBJ2-2; 10 bases are shared with TRBD1. The CDR3 has 15 amino acids. Germline CDR1 reads LNHNV; CDR2 reads YYDKDF (reference sequence). The J segment lost 5 bases and the V segment lost 6 bases, leaving 6 bases of the junction unmatched. The full variable domain, its missing parts supplied by reference TRBV15 and TRBJ2-2, is DAMVIQNPRYQVTQFGKPVTLSCSQTLNHNVMYWYQQKSSQAPKLLFHYYDKDFNNEADTPDNFQSRRPNTSFCFLDIRSPGLGDTAMYLCATRRDRGTTGELFFGEGSRLTVL.